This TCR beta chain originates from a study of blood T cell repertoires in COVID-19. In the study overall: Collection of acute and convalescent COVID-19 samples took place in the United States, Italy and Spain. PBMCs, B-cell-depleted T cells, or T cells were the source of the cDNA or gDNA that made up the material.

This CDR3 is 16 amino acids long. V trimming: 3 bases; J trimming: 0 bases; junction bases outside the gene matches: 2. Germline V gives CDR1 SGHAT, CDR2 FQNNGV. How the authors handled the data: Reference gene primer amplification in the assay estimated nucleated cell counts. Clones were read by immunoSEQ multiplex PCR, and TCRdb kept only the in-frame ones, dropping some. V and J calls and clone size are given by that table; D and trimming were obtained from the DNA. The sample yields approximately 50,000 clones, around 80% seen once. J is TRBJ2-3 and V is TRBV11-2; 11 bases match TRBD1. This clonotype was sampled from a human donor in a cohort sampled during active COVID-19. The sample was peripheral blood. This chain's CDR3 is CASSFRTGGSTDTQYF. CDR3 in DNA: TGTGCCAGCAGCTTCAGGACAGGGGGCAGCACAGATACGCAGTATTTT.